The present TCR beta chain was sequenced within a study of cytomegalovirus exposure and HLA in healthy donors. On this clone: Its antigen is currently unknown.

Germline assignment: CDR1 SGHAT and CDR2 FQNNGV. This CDR3 region has 15 residues. Findings of the study overall: Presence/absence analysis assumed near-uniform sequencing depth across donors. Excluded: some indistinguishable V segments such as TRBV6-2 and TRBV6-3.

60 Vbeta and 13 Jbeta primers were used in PCR. The assay was immunoSEQ multiplex PCR, and TCRdb's table has in-frame clones only and misses some. Among 120,000 to 150,000 clones listed, approximately 76% were seen once. The sequencing input was PBMCs. The clonotype comes from a man in his forties in good health and CMV-seronegative. The V and J genes are TRBV11-2 and TRBJ2-7; 8 bases align to TRBD1. Judging by the DNA end, TRBJ2-4 fits better; the J call may be wrong. The CDR3 is CASSNLVQGAYIQYF. CDR3 DNA sequence: TGTGCCAGCAGCAACCTCGTCCAGGGGGCCTACATTCAGTACTTC.